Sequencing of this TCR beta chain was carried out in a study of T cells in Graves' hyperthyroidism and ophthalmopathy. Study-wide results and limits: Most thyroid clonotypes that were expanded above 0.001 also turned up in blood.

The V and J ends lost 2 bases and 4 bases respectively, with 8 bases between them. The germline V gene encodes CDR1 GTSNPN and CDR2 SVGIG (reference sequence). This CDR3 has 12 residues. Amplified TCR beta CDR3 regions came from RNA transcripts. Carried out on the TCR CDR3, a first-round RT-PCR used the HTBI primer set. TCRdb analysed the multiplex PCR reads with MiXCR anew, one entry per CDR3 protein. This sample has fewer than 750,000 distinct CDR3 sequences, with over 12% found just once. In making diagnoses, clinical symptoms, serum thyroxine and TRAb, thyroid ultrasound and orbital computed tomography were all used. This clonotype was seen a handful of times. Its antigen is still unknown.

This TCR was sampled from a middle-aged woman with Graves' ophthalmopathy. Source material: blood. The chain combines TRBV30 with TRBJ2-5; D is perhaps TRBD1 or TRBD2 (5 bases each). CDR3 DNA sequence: TGTGCCTGGAGTAAGGGGAGAGAGACCCAGTACTTC. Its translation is CAWSKGRETQYF.